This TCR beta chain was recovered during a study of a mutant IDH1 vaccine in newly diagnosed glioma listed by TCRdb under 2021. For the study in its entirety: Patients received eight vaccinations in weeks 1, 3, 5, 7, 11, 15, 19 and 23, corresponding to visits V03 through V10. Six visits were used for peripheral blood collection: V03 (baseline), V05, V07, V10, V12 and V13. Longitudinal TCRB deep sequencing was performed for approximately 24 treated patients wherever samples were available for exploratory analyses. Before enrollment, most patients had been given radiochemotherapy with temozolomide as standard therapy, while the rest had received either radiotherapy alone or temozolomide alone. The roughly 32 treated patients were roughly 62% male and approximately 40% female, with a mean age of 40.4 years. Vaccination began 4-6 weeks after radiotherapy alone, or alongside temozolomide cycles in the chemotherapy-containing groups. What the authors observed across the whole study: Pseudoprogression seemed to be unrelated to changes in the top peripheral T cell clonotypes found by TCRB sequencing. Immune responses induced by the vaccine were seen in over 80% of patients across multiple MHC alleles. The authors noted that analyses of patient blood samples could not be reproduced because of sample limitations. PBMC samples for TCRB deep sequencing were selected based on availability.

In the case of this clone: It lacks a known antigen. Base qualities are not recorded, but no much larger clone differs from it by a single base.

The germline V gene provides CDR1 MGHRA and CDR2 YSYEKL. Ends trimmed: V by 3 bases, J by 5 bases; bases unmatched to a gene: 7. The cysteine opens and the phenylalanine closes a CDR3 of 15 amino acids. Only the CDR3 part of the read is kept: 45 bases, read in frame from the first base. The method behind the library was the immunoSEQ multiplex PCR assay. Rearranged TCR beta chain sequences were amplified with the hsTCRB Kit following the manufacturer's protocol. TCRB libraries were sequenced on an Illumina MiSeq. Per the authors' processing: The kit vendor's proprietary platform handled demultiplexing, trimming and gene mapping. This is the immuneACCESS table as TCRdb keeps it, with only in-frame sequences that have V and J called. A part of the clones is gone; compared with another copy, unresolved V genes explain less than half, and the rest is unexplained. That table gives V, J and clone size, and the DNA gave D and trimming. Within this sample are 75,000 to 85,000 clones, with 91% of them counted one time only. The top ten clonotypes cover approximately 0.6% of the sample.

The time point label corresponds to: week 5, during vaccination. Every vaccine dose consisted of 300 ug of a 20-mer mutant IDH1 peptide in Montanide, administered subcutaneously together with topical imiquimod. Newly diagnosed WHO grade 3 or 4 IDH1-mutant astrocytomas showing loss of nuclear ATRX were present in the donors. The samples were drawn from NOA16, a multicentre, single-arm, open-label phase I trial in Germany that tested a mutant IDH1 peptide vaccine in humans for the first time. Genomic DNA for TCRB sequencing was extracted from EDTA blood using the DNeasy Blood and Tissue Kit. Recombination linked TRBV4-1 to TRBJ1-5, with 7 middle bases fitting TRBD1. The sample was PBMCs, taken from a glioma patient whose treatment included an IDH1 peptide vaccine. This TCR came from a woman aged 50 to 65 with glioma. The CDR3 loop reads CASSHRQGLYQPQHF. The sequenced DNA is TGCGCCAGCAGCCACAGACAGGGCCTGTATCAGCCCCAGCATTTT.